Below are 32 T cell receptor beta chains sequenced from a single sample in a study of T-cell reconstitution after alpha-beta-depleted transplantation in children. A library of TCRbeta sequences, prepared with unique molecular identifiers, was generated. Using its own MiXCR run on the PCR reads, TCRdb lists one record per CDR3 protein. The sample has 450,000 to 600,000 distinct CDR3 sequences, about 11% seen once; the top ten hold around 2%. The sample here was PBMCs, taken before TCRalphabeta/CD19-depleted stem cell transplant. All receptors derive from a child aged 2 to 10 with inherited bone marrow failure, due to receive a stem cell transplant.

This clonotype was recorded at least ten times. The V call is TRBV24-1, the J call TRBJ2-5, with D hard to call. Germline values: CDR1 KGHDR, CDR2 SFDVKD. CDR3 length: 12 amino acids. Trimming stripped 1 base from V and 4 bases from J, with 3 bases between. The CDR3 nucleotides read TGTGCCACCAGTGATTTCGGAGAGACCCAGTACTTC. Its translation: CATSDFGETQYF.

This clonotype was seen many times. The V gene is TRBV5-1, the J gene TRBJ2-1; D is uncertain. The germline V gene encodes CDR1 SGHRS and CDR2 YFSETQ. CDR3 length: 12 residues. The germline V and J ends were trimmed by 2 bases and 9 bases, with 9 bases remaining between them. The CDR3 region has the DNA TGCGCCAGCAGCTTAGACTCCGGTGAGCAGTTCTTC. It yields the protein CASSLDSGEQFF.

This clonotype was seen a handful of times. The chain links TRBV30 to TRBJ2-2; no clear D gene. The CDR3 runs 19 residues. From germline, CDR1 is GTSNPN and CDR2 SVGIG (reference sequence). The V and J ends lost 5 bases and 3 bases respectively, with 28 bases between them. Here the CDR3 DNA reads TGTGCCTGGGTCCCGCTGAGCTTGTTTGGAACAGCCCACACCGGGGAGCTGTTTTTT. This codes for CAWVPLSLFGTAHTGELFF.

The sample holds many counts of this clonotype. The chain carries TRBV7-2 and TRBJ2-3; 10 nucleotides align to TRBD2. The CDR3 length is 15 residues. The ends lost 2 bases at V and 4 bases at J; junction bases unmatched: 3. CDR1 and CDR2 (germline): SGHTA, FQGNSA. CDR3 sequence (DNA): TGTGCCAGCAGCTTAAGCGGGGGGGAGGCAGATACGCAGTATTTT. It yields the protein CASSLSGGEADTQYF.

There are many counts of this clonotype. The rearrangement links TRBV7-9 to TRBJ1-4, with D maybe TRBD1 (5 bases). The CDR3 covers 13 residues. Trimming pared 10 bases from V and 3 bases from J, leaving 12 bases between. CDR1 and CDR2 (germline): SEHNR, FQNEAQ (reference sequence). The CDR3 region is CATVRAANEKLFF. CDR3 sequence (DNA): TGTGCCACCGTCAGGGCGGCTAATGAAAAACTGTTTTTT.

The table lists this clonotype with many counts. The genes are TRBV7-9 and TRBJ2-7; 10 bases agree with TRBD1. Per germline, CDR1 SEHNR and CDR2 FQNEAQ (reference sequence). The length of the CDR3 is 16 residues. Trimming cost V 0 bases and J 4 bases; bases outside gene matches: 6. The DNA of the CDR3 is TGTGCCAGCAGCTTAGCCCCGGGACAGGGGAGGTACGAGCAGTACTTC. It specifies CASSLAPGQGRYEQYF.

This clonotype was observed a few times. The chain has TRBV30 and TRBJ2-7, with 9 positions matching TRBD2. CDR3 length: 10 amino acids. Per the germline V gene, CDR1 is GTSNPN and CDR2 is SVGIG (reference sequence). Trimming at V came to 6 bases and at J to 7 bases, leaving 1 base not matched to a gene. CDR3 nucleotide sequence: TGTGCCTGCGGACTAGCGGAGCAGTACTTC. Its protein is CACGLAEQYF.

The rearrangement links TRBV6-1 to TRBJ2-7; D assignment may be TRBD1 or TRBD2 (5 bases each). The V end was cut by 5 bases, the J end by 1 base, with 21 bases between. This CDR3 region has 17 residues. In germline, CDR1 is MNHNS, CDR2 SASEGT. CDR3 residues: CASSPRSAGTYSYEQYF. The CDR3 DNA reads TGTGCCAGCAGTCCACGGTCGGCAGGGACCTATTCCTACGAGCAGTACTTC.

This clonotype was counted many times. This sequence joins TRBV10-3 and TRBJ2-7, with 16 bases aligning to TRBD2. The CDR3 totals 15 residues. The V gene end was trimmed by 10 bases and the J gene end by 4 bases; junction bases not matched to a gene: 7. The germline V gene encodes CDR1 ENHRY and CDR2 SYGVKD. In DNA form, the CDR3 reads TGTGCCAGCGGGACTAGCGGGAGGGTTACGTACGAGCAGTACTTC. This codes for CASGTSGRVTYEQYF.

There are many counts of this clonotype. The chain combines TRBV18 with TRBJ2-5; D uncertain. The V gene lost 6 bases and the J gene lost 5 bases, with 10 bases spanning the gap. Germline assignment: CDR1 KGHSH and CDR2 LQKENI. This CDR3 is built from 12 residues. CDR3 sequence (DNA): TGTGCCAGCTCGGCGGATGAGGAGACCCAGTACTTC. This translates into CASSADEETQYF.

This clonotype has a handful of counts. The chain recombines TRBV5-4 with TRBJ1-1, with D unresolved. V lost 4 bases and J 0 bases, leaving 7 bases between the germline ends. The germline CDR1 and CDR2 sequences are SGHNT and YYREEE (reference sequence). This CDR3 is built from 13 residues. CDR3 protein: CASSRGVNTEAFF. The CDR3 DNA follows: TGTGCCAGCAGCCGCGGGGTGAACACTGAAGCTTTCTTT.

On this clonotype: A read error is possible here, since a much larger clone lies one base away. This chain joins TRBV4-1 and TRBJ2-7; 7 positions match TRBD2. Germline V gene lookup returns CDR1 MGHRA and CDR2 YSYEKL. This CDR3 spans 15 amino acids. CDR3 sequence reads: CASGQETSVYYEQYF. DNA of the CDR3: TGCGCCAGCGGCCAGGAAACTAGCGTTTACTACGAGCAGTACTTC.

The V and J genes are TRBV5-1 and TRBJ2-3; 11 nucleotides line up with TRBD2. The CDR3 is 17 amino acids. With V trimmed by 3 bases and J by 4 bases, 10 bases remained unmatched. In germline, CDR1 is SGHRS, CDR2 YFSETQ. CDR3 loop: CASSWAPIAGGPDTQYF. The CDR3 DNA reads TGCGCCAGCAGCTGGGCTCCAATAGCGGGAGGGCCAGATACGCAGTATTTT.

This clonotype was picked up many times. The gene calls are TRBV6-2 or TRBV6-3 and TRBJ2-4, with TRBD2 identical over 13 bases. The CDR3 runs to 14 residues. CDR1 is MNHEY, CDR2 SVGEGT, per germline. J gave up 7 bases and V 6 bases, and 3 bases lay outside the gene matches. Here the CDR3 reads CASRKTSGRNIQYF. The CDR3 bases are TGTGCCAGCAGGAAGACTAGCGGGAGGAACATTCAGTACTTC.

Comment on this clonotype: A much larger clonotype is one base distant, so this may be a read error. The chain couples TRBV10-3 to TRBJ2-7; D is unresolved. CDR1 is ENHRY, CDR2 SYGVKD, per germline. The CDR3 runs 12 residues. The CDR3 nucleotides read TGTGCCATCGGTGAGTCACGGTGGGAGCAGTACTTC. Its protein product is CAIGESRWEQYF.

The table lists this clonotype with many counts. The rearrangement links TRBV7-2 to TRBJ2-3; TRBD1 aligns across 10 bases. The trim removed 8 bases at V and 7 bases at J, leaving 12 bases unmatched. Germline V lookup: CDR1 SGHTA, CDR2 FQGNSA. CDR3 length: 15 residues. The CDR3 loop is CASGTGEVVTNTQYF. The CDR3 nucleotides are TGTGCCAGCGGGACAGGGGAAGTTGTCACGAATACGCAGTATTTT.

In the case of this clonotype: One end of the junction fails to match germline, which may point to a read error. The chain links TRBV20-1 to TRBJ2-6; 8 bases line up with TRBD1. From germline, CDR1 is DFQATT and CDR2 SNEGSKA (reference sequence). The CDR3 is 17 amino acids. CDR3 sequence (DNA): TGCTGTGCTAGAGATGTGGGACAGGATTCTGGGGCCAACGTCCTGACTTTC. Residues: CCARDVGQDSGANVLTF.

The gene calls are TRBV30 and TRBJ2-5; 7 bases align to TRBD1. V was clipped by 1 base and J by 2 bases; unmatched bases: 4. This CDR3 has 14 amino acids. Looked up from germline, CDR1 is GTSNPN and CDR2 is SVGIG (reference sequence). The DNA for the CDR3 is TGTGCCTGGAGTGATGGGACAGCTCAAGAGACCCAGTACTTC. Translation gives CAWSDGTAQETQYF.

The chain carries TRBV20-1 and TRBJ2-1, with 11 bases fitting TRBD2. CDR1 is DFQATT and CDR2 is SNEGSKA in the germline V gene (reference sequence). The CDR3 sequence is 16 residues long. V was pared by 6 bases and J by 2 bases, with 9 bases of the junction left unmatched. CDR3 in amino acids: CSALPGLAATYNEQFF. The CDR3 DNA sequence: TGCAGTGCCCTTCCGGGACTAGCGGCCACCTACAATGAGCAGTTCTTC.

The table lists this clonotype with a few counts. The chain employs TRBV7-8 and TRBJ2-7; possibly TRBD1 or TRBD2 for D (5 bases each). CDR1 SGHVS and CDR2 FQNEAQ come from the germline V gene. Trimming removed 5 bases at V and 6 bases at J, with 14 bases between. The CDR3 spans 13 residues. In nucleotides, the CDR3 is TGTGCCAGCAGCCCCGACCCGGGGCTCGAGCAGTACTTC. The encoded protein is CASSPDPGLEQYF.

In its sample, this clonotype was seen many times. This rearrangement joins TRBV25-1 to TRBJ2-1, with 9 bases that match TRBD2. V shed 10 bases and J 4 bases; nucleotides not matched to a gene: 8. The CDR3 has 14 amino acids. Per the germline V gene, CDR1 is MGHDK and CDR2 is SYGVNS. The CDR3 loop reads CATEGAGGYNEQFF. The CDR3 nucleotides are TGTGCCACCGAGGGGGCGGGAGGGTACAATGAGCAGTTCTTC.

This clonotype was seen a few times. The chain employs TRBV19 and TRBJ2-7; no clear D gene. V was cut by 7 bases and J by 2 bases, with 15 bases left in between. CDR3 size: 14 residues. Germline V gene lookup returns CDR1 LNHDA and CDR2 SQIVND (reference sequence). The CDR3 here is CASTHRASPYEQYF. The CDR3 nucleotides read TGTGCCAGTACCCACCGGGCATCCCCCTACGAGCAGTACTTC. Variable domain in full (rest from reference TRBV19 and TRBJ2-7): DGGITQSPKYLFRKEGQNVTLSCEQNLNHDAMYWYRQDPGQGLRLIYYSQIVNDFQKGDIAEGYSVSREKKESFPLTVTSAQKNPTAFYLCASTHRASPYEQYFGPGTRLTVT.

This clonotype occurred many times. V gene TRBV14 combines with J gene TRBJ2-5, with D perhaps matching TRBD1 or TRBD2 (5 bases each). V lost 4 bases and J 5 bases, leaving 11 bases between the germline ends. CDR1 is SGHDN, CDR2 FVKESK, per germline. The CDR3 covers 13 residues. CDR3 sequence: CASSRGPSETQYF. The CDR3 DNA is TGTGCCAGCAGCCGGGGACCAAGTGAGACCCAGTACTTC.

This rearrangement joins TRBV6-7 to TRBJ2-1; 9 positions agree with TRBD1. TRBV6-7 is marked as an open reading frame, function uncertain. V lost 6 bases and J lost 5; bases outside the gene matches: 11. The length of the CDR3 is 16 residues. The CDR3 protein is CASSNGGQGKHNEQFF. CDR3 coding DNA: TGTGCCAGCAGCAATGGGGGACAGGGTAAGCACAATGAGCAGTTCTTC.

In its sample, this clonotype was seen a few times. The J gene is TRBJ2-2, the V gene TRBV24-1, with 7 bases identical to TRBD1. Germline V gene sequence: CDR1 KGHDR, CDR2 SFDVKD. The V segment lost 4 bases and the J segment 3 bases; nucleotides outside the gene matches: 13. The CDR3 is 18 amino acids. CDR3 nucleotides: TGTGCCACCAGTGAGCCCACTGACAGGGCTGTAGACACCGGGGAGCTGTTTTTT. Its translation: CATSEPTDRAVDTGELFF.

As to this clonotype: A far larger clone is one nucleotide away, so this likely arose from a read error. The V gene is TRBV5-1, the J gene TRBJ2-2; the D gene is possibly TRBD1 (6 bases). The CDR3 loop spans 14 amino acids. The germline CDR1 and CDR2 sequences are SGHRS and YFSETQ. The CDR3, as DNA: TGCGCCAGCAGCTCACAGGGTAACACCGGGCAGCTGTTTTTT. It is translated as CASSSQGNTGQLFF.

This clonotype was seen repeatedly, ten times or more. The chain has TRBV20-1 and TRBJ2-1; 9 nucleotides agree with TRBD2. V lost 4 bases and J lost 7; bases outside the gene matches: 11. The CDR3 sequence is 15 residues long. The germline CDR1 and CDR2 sequences are DFQATT and SNEGSKA (reference sequence). CDR3 bases: TGCAGTGCTACCCCTCCCGGGCTAGCGGGGAATGAGCAGTTCTTC. It encodes CSATPPGLAGNEQFF.

This clonotype was counted many times. V gene TRBV4-2 combines with J gene TRBJ2-7, with TRBD1 matching 7 bases. J was trimmed by 5 bases and V by 6 bases; bases with no gene match: 4. The CDR3 has 12 amino acids. Germline V CDR1 and CDR2: LGHNA, YNFKEQ. The CDR3 nucleotides are TGTGCCAGCAGAACAGGGGCCCACGAGCAGTACTTC. Encoded protein: CASRTGAHEQYF.

The CDR3 reads CSARSPTSGVYEQYF. The CDR3 DNA reads as TGCAGTGCTAGGTCCCCGACTAGCGGGGTGTACGAGCAGTACTTC. The chain joins TRBV20-1 to TRBJ2-7; TRBD2 matches 11 bases. CDR1 is DFQATT, CDR2 SNEGSKA, per germline (reference sequence). The CDR3 is made up of 15 amino acids. V shed 3 bases, J shed 4 bases, and the junction held 8 bases outside the gene matches.

Ten or more counts support this clonotype. The chain employs TRBV7-8 and TRBJ2-7; 8 bases map to TRBD1. Germline-derived CDR1 and CDR2 are SGHVS and FQNEAQ. J was trimmed by 3 bases and V by 0 bases; bases with no gene match: 4. The CDR3 contains 15 residues. This CDR3 reads CASSLAQGAIYEQYF. CDR3 DNA sequence: TGTGCCAGCAGCTTAGCCCAGGGGGCGATCTACGAGCAGTACTTC.

This rearrangement joins TRBV11-2 to TRBJ2-5; D might be TRBD1 or TRBD2, each matching 6 bases. CDR1 and CDR2 from the germline V gene are SGHAT and FQNNGV. The CDR3 covers 15 residues. V was pared by 8 bases and J by 6 bases, with 22 bases between. The CDR3 loop is CASSPDEGGRKTQYF. CDR3 DNA: TGTGCCAGCTCCCCTGACGAGGGGGGTCGGAAGACCCAGTACTTC.

This clonotype was counted between two and nine times. The chain carries TRBV23-1 and TRBJ2-3; no clear D. TRBV23-1 counts as an open reading frame of uncertain function. The length of the CDR3 is 19 residues. Trimming left V 1 base short and J 5 bases short, with 25 bases between. CDR3 protein: CASSQCRVERNPSGDTQYF. The CDR3 DNA follows: TGCGCCAGCAGTCAATGTCGCGTCGAGCGCAACCCCTCGGGAGATACGCAGTATTTT.